The entry below describes one TCR beta chain. Its target is unknown. CDR3 size: 13 residues. Trimming took 6 bases from V and 5 from J, leaving 13 bases between them. CDR1 and CDR2 from the germline V gene are SQVTM and ANQGSEA. The TCR beta CDR3 regions underwent amplification from RNA transcripts. First-round RT-PCR used HTBI primers; second-round multiplex PCR followed. TCRdb called the multiplex PCR reads again in MiXCR, with one record for every CDR3 protein. The table shows around 660,000 distinct CDR3 sequences, with 35% to 45% occurring only once. This sample was taken from a study of Graves' ophthalmopathy and Graves' hyperthyroidism. Notes on the study in general: Ophthalmopathy and stable hyperthyroidism were discriminated by a 13-signature model, with about 90% sensitivity and 70% to 84% specificity. Detected in blood as well were most expanded thyroid clonotypes with frequency above 0.001.

This chain joins TRBV29-1 and TRBJ1-4; no firm D call. The sequencing input was peripheral blood. This receptor was obtained from an adult man with Graves' ophthalmopathy. The CDR3 is CSVQNGPNEKLFF. The CDR3 DNA reads TGCAGCGTACAAAACGGACCCAATGAAAAACTGTTTTTT.